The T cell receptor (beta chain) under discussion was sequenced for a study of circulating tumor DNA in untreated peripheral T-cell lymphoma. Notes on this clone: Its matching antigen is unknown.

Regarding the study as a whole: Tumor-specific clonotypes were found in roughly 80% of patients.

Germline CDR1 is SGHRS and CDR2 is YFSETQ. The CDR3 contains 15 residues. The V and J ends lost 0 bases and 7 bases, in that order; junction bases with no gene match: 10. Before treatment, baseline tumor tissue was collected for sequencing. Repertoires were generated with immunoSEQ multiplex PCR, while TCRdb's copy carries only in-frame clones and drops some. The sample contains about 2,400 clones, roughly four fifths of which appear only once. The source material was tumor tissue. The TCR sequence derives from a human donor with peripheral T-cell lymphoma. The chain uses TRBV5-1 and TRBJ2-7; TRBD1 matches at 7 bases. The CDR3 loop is CASSLAVTGWGEQYF. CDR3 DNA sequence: TGCGCCAGCAGCTTGGCCGTGACAGGGTGGGGGGAGCAGTACTTC.